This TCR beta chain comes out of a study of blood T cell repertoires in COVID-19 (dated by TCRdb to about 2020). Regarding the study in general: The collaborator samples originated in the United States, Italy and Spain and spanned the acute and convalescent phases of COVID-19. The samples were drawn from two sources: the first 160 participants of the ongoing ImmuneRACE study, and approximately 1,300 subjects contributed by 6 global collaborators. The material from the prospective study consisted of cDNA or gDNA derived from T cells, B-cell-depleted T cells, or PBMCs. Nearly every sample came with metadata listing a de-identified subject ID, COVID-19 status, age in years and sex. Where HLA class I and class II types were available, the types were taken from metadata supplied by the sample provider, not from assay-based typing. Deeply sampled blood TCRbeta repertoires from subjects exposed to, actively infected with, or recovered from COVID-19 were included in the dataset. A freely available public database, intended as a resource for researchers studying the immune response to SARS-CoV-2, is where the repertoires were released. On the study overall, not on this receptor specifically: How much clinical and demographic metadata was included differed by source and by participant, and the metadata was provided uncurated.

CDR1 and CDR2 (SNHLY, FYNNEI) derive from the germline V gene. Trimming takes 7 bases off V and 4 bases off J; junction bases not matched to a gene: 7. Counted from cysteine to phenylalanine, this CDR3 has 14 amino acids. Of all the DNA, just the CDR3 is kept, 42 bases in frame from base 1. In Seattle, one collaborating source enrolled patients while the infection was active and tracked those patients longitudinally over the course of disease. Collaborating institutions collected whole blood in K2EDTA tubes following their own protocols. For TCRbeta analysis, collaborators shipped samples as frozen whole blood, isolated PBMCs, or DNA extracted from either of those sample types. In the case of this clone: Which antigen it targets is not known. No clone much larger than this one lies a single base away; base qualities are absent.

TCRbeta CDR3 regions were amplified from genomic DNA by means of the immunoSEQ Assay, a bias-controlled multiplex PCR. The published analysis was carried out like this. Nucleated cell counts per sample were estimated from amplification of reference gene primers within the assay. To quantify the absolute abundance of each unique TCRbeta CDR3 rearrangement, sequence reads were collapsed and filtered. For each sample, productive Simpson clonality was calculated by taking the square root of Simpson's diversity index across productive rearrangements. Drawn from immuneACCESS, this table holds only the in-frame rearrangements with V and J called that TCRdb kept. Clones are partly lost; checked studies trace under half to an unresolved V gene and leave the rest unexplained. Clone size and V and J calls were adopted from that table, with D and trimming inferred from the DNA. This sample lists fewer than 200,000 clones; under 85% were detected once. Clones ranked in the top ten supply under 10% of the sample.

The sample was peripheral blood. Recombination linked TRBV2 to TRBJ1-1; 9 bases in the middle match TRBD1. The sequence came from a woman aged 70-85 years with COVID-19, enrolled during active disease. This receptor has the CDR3 CASNNRGQSTEAFF. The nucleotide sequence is TGTGCCAGCAATAACAGGGGGCAGAGCACTGAAGCTTTCTTT.